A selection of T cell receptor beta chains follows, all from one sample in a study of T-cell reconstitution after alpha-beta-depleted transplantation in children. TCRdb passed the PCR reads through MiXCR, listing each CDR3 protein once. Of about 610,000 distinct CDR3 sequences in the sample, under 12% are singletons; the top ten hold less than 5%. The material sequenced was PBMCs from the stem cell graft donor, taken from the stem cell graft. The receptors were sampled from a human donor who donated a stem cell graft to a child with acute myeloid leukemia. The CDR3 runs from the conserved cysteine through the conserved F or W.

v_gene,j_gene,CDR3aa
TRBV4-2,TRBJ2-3,CASSQDRRSGSSDTQYF
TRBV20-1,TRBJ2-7,CSAGLAVYEQYF
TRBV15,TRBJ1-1,CATSTEERDTEAFF
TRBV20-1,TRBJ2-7,CSARGGSEQYF
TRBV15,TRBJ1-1,CATSREVGGPNTEAFF
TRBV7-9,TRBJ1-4,CASSPPGQEKLFF
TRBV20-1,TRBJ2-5,CSALQGTQETQYF
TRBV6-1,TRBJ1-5,CASRPGTVGNQPQHF
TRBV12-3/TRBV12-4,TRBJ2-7,CATNRGGSSYEQYF
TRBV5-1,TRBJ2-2,CASSTDALGELFF
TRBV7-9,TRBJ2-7,CASSTGPGTGNFYEQYF
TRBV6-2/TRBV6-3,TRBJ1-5,CASSGAQYSNQPQHF
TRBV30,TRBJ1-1,CAWSQTGARTEAFF
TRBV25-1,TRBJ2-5,CASRTGWETQCF
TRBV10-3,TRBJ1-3,CATKTNDIPSSGNTIYF
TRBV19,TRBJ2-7,CASKGSSYEQYF
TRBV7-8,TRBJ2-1,CASSLADLGSYNEQFF
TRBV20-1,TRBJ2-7,CSARGLLEYEQYF
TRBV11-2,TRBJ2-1,CASSLDSNSGRYNEQFF
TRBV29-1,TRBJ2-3,CSVTSRSTSGYTDTQYF
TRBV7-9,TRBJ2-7,CASSLDSKQYF
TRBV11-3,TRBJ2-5,CASSLSGSRETQYF
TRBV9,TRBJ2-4,CASYGAEGAKNIQYF
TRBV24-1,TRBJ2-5,CATSKQDGETQYF
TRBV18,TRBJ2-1,CASLGQGYNEQFF
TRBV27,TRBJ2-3,CASSSRTASGTQYF
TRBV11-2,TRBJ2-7,CASSLGTSSNYEQYF
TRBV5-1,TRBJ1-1,CASSLAGNGNTEAFF
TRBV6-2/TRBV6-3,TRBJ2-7,CASSPPGTRMGYEQYF
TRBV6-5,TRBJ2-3,CASSYSKLARGDTQYF
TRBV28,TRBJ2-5,CASSTVMDQETQYF
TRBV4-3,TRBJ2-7,CASSHYTGTSGLNEQYF
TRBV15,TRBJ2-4,CATSRRERERTKNIQYF
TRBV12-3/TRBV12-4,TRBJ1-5,CASSPHRDRNQPQHF
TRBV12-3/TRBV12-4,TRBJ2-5,CASSSSGRSLKETQYF